This TCR beta chain was found in a study of OX40 agonist ivuxolimab in advanced cancers. Study as a whole: Given to patients was ivuxolimab, an agonistic anti-OX40 (CD134) antibody. Study-level findings and limits: Averaged across samples, CD8+ T cells carried more expanded clones than CD4+ did.

Germline assignment: CDR1 MDHEN and CDR2 SYDVKM. Trimming removed 3 bases at V and 8 bases at J, with 7 bases between. The CDR3 sequence is 11 residues long. Produced via immunoSEQ multiplex PCR; TCRdb's table is partial and in-frame only. The sample has about 32,000 clones, roughly 81% seen once; the top ten hold roughly 20%. Details on this clone: Its specificity is not known.

This TCR derives from an adult with an advanced solid tumor such as melanoma, head and neck, liver or kidney cancer. Sequencing was performed on CD4+ or CD8+ T cells sorted from blood, taken in a trial of the OX40 agonist ivuxolimab. V and J are TRBV28 and TRBJ1-2, with a possible D match to TRBD1 (6 bases). This chain's CDR3 is CASSFGGGYTF. The CDR3 DNA is TGTGCCAGCAGTTTTGGGGGCGGCTACACCTTC.